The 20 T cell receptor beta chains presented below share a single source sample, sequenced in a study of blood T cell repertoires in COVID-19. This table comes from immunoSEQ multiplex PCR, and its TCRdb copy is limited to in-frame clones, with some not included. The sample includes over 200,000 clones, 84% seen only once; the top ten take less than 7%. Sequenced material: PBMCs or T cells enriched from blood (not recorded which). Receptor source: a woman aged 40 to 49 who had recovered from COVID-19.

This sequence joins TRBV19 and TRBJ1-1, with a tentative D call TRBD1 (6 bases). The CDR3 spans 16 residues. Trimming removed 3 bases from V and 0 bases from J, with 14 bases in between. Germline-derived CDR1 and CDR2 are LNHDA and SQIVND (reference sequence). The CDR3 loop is CASSMAPRGMNTEAFF. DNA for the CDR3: TGTGCCAGTAGTATGGCTCCTAGGGGGATGAACACTGAAGCTTTCTTT.

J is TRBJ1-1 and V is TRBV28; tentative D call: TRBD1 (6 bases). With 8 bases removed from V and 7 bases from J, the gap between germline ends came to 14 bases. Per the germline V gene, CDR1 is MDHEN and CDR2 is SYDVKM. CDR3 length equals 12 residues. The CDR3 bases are TGTGCCAGCCGCACCGGGACAAATGAAGCTTTCTTT. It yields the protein CASRTGTNEAFF.

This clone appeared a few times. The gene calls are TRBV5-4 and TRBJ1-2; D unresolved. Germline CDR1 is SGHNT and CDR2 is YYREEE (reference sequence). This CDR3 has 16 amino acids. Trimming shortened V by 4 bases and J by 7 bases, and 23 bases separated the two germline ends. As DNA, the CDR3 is TGTGCCAGCAGCCGAACCGGGGTAGGGATCGGGAGTGGCTACACCTTC. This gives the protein CASSRTGVGIGSGYTF.

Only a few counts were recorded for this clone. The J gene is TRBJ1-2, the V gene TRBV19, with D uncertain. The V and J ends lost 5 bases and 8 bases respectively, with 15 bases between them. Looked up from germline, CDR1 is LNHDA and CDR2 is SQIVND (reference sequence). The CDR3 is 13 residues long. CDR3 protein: CASSDKAIMGYTF. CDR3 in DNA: TGTGCCAGTAGTGACAAAGCTATAATGGGCTACACCTTC.

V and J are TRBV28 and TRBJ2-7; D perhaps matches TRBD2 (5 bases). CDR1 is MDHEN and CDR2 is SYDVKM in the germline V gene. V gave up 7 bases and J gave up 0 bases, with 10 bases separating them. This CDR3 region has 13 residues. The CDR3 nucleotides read TGTGCCAGCAAGGATGGAGGCTCCTACGAGCAGTACTTC. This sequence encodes CASKDGGSYEQYF. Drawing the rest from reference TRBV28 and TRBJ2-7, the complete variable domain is DVKVTQSSRYLVKRTGEKVFLECVQDMDHENMFWYRQDPGLGLRLIYFSYDVKMKEKGDIPEGYSVSREKKERFSLILESASTNQTSMYLCASKDGGSYEQYFGPGTRLTVT.

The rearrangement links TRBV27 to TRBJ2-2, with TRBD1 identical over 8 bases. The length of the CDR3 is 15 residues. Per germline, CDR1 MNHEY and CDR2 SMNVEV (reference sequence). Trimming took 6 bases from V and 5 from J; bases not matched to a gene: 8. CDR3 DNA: TGTGCCAGCAGACGCGTGACAGGGGTTACCGGGGAGCTGTTTTTT. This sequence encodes CASRRVTGVTGELFF.

CDR3 coding DNA: TGTGCCAGCAATACACAAAGCGCCTACGAGCAGTACTTC. Protein sequence: CASNTQSAYEQYF. The chain joins TRBV2 to TRBJ2-7; D ambiguous. The CDR3 has 13 residues. Per the germline V gene, CDR1 is SNHLY and CDR2 is FYNNEI. V lost 7 bases, J lost 2 bases, and 12 bases lay in between.

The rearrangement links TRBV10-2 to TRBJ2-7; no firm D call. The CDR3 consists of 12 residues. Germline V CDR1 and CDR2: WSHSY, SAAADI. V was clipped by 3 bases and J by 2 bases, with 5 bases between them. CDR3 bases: TGCGCCAGCAGTGATCCAGCCTACGAGCAGTACTTC. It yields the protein CASSDPAYEQYF.

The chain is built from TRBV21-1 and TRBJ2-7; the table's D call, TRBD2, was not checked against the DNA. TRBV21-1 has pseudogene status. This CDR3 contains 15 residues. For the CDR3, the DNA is TGTGCCAGCAGCGTTCCGGGACTAGGGGACTACGAGCAGTACTTC. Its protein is CASSVPGLGDYEQYF.

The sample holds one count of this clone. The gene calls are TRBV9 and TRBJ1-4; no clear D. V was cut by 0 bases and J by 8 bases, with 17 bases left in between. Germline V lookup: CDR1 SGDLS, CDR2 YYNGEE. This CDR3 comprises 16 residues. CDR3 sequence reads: CASSVGASDFGEKLFF. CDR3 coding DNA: TGTGCCAGCAGCGTAGGTGCGTCGGACTTTGGGGAAAAACTGTTTTTT.

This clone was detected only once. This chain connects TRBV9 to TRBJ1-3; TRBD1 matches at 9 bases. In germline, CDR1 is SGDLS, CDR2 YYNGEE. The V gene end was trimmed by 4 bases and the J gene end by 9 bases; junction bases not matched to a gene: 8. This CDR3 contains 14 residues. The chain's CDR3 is CASSPRTGEGTIYF. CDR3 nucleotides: TGTGCCAGCAGCCCCCGGACAGGGGAAGGCACCATATATTTT.

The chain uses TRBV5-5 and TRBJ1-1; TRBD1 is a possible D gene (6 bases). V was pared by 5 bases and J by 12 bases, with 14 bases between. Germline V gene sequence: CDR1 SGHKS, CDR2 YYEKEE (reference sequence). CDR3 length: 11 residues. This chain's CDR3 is CASSSPQGTFF. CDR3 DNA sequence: TGTGCCAGCAGTAGCCCTCAGGGGACTTTCTTT.

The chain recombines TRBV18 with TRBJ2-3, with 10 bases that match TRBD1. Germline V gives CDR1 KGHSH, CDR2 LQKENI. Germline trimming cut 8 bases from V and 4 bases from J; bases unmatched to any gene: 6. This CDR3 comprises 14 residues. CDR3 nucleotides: TGTGCCAGCGAAGACAGGGGGCAGGCAGATACGCAGTATTTT. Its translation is CASEDRGQADTQYF.

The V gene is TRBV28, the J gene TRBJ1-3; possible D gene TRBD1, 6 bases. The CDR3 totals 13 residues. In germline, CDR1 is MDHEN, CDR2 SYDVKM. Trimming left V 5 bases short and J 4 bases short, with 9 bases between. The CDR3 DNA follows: TGTGCCAGCAGTAACAGGGTAGGAAACACCATATATTTT. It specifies CASSNRVGNTIYF.

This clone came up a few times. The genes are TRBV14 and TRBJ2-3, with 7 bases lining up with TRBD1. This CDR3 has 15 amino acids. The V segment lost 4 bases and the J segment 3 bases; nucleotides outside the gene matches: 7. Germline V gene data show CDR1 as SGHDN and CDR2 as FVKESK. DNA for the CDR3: TGTGCCAGCAGCCCCAGGGGGTTCAGGACAGATACGCAGTATTTT. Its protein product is CASSPRGFRTDTQYF.

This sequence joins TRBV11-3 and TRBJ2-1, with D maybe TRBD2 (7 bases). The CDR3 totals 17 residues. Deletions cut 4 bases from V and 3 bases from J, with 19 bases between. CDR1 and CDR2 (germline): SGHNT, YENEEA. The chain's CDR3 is CASSSRGGASVYNEQFF. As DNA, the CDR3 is TGTGCCAGCAGCTCGAGGGGGGGCGCTAGCGTCTACAATGAGCAGTTCTTC.

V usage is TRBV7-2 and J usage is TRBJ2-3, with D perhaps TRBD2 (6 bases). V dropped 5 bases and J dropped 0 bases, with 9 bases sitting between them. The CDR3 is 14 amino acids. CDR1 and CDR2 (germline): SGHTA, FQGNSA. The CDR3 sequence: CASSNSGSTDTQYF. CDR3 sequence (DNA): TGTGCCAGCAGCAACAGCGGGAGCACAGATACGCAGTATTTT.

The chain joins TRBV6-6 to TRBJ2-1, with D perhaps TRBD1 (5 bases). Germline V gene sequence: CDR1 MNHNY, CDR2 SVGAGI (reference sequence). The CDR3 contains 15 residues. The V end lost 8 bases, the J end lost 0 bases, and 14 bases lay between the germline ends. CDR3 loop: CASALTGSSYNEQFF. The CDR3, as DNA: TGTGCCAGCGCTCTTACAGGAAGCTCCTACAATGAGCAGTTCTTC.

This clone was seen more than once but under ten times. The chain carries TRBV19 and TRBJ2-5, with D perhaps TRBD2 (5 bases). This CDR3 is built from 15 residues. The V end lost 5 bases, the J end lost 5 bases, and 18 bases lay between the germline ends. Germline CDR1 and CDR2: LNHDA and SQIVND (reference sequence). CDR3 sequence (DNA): TGTGCCAGTAGTCCCGAAGGCAGCGGTCATGAGACCCAGTACTTC. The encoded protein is CASSPEGSGHETQYF.

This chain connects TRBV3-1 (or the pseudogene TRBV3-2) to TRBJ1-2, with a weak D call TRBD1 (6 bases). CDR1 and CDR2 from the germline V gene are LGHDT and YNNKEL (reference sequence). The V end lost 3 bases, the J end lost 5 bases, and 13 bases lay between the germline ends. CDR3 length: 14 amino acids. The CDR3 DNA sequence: TGTGCCAGCAGCCAGCCAACAGGGAATTATGGCTACACCTTC. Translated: CASSQPTGNYGYTF.